These 20 T cell receptor beta chains share one sample of origin, sequenced in a study of vaccination and CD4 T cells after COVID-19. The antigens of these receptors remain unknown. Sequencing of DNA taken from cultured CD4+ T cells relied on the Oncomine TCR Beta short-read assay. Via MiXCR, TCRdb re-called the PCR reads, giving one row per CDR3 protein. The sample shows some 7,000 distinct CDR3 sequences, 41% of them seen only once. Noted treatment: roughly 10-day PBMC culture with coronavirus spike peptide pools or control peptides (ViraFEST assay). Those CD4+ T cells from the unexposed donor predate the COVID-19 pandemic (2011-2018). Sample: CD4+ T cells from blood, cultured in vitro. These receptors were taken from a human donor in good health.

V and J are TRBV7-9 and TRBJ1-2; D ambiguous. CDR3 length equals 13 residues. V was trimmed by 0 bases and J by 8 bases, leaving 10 bases between them. The germline CDR1 and CDR2 sequences are SEHNR and FQNEAQ (reference sequence). The CDR3 coding sequence is TGTGCCAGCAGCTTAGCAGGCGACCGAGGCTACACCTTC. It yields the protein CASSLAGDRGYTF.

The V and J genes are TRBV7-2 and TRBJ2-7; TRBD2 aligns across 10 bases. The CDR3 extends over 13 amino acids. The germline V gene has CDR1 SGHTA and CDR2 FQGNSA. V trimming: 3 bases; J trimming: 7 bases; junction bases outside the gene matches: 3. The CDR3 nucleotides are TGTGCCAGCAGCTTCACTAGCGGGGAAGAGCAGTACTTC. Protein product: CASSFTSGEEQYF.

J is TRBJ2-3 and V is TRBV6-1; 12 nucleotides align to TRBD2. Germline V CDR1 and CDR2: MNHNS, SASEGT. J lost 6 bases, V lost 4 bases, and 5 bases had no gene match. The CDR3 loop spans 15 amino acids. The CDR3 loop is CASSGLAGGPDTQYF. DNA of the CDR3: TGTGCCAGCAGTGGTCTAGCGGGGGGGCCCGATACGCAGTATTTT.

On this clonotype itself: The CDR3 does not end in the conserved phenylalanine or tryptophan, so this is likely a read error. The J gene is TRBJ1-1, the V gene TRBV6-1; no definite D call. The V end was cut by 7 bases, the J end by 2 bases, with 11 bases between. The CDR3 extends over 13 amino acids. The germline CDR1 and CDR2 sequences are MNHNS and SASEGT. CDR3 bases: TGTGCCAGCACCATCCCGGAAAACACTGAAGCTTTCGTT. Its translation is CASTIPENTEAFV.

The table lists this clonotype with a few counts. The gene calls are TRBV23-1 and TRBJ1-6; 7 bases agree with TRBD1. TRBV23-1 has ORF status, its function being uncertain. Trimming cost V 3 bases and J 10 bases; bases outside gene matches: 9. The CDR3 runs to 15 residues. This CDR3 is CASSHPGQVGSPLHF. As DNA, the CDR3 is TGCGCCAGCAGTCACCCAGGACAGGTAGGCTCACCCCTCCACTTT.

This clonotype was recorded a few times. The chain combines TRBV6-5 with TRBJ1-6, with D possibly matching TRBD1 (5 bases). Germline values: CDR1 MNHEY, CDR2 SVGAGI. The V and J ends lost 3 bases and 7 bases respectively, with 10 bases between them. The CDR3 sequence is 14 residues long. CDR3 loop: CASSYQGENSPLHF. CDR3 coding DNA: TGTGCCAGCAGTTATCAGGGCGAGAATTCACCCCTCCACTTT.

The chain joins TRBV20-1 to TRBJ2-5; 9 bases are a match to TRBD2. Germline V CDR1 and CDR2: DFQATT, SNEGSKA (reference sequence). V lost 6 bases to trimming and J lost 4 bases; unmatched junction nucleotides: 12. There are 15 residues in the CDR3. CDR3 DNA sequence: TGCAGTGCGCCATCTCGGCGGGGGGGCCTAGAGACCCAGTACTTC. Encoded protein: CSAPSRRGGLETQYF.

The table lists this clonotype with a count of one. V gene TRBV20-1 combines with J gene TRBJ2-7; possible D gene TRBD1, 6 bases. Trimming stripped 3 bases from V and 3 bases from J, with 12 bases between. The CDR3 is made up of 13 amino acids. Germline V gene lookup returns CDR1 DFQATT and CDR2 SNEGSKA (reference sequence). The CDR3 bases are TGCAGTGCTAGCCGGGACAACTTCTACGAGCAGTACTTC. Its protein is CSASRDNFYEQYF.

This clonotype appeared once. J is TRBJ1-1 and V is TRBV30; no clear D. The CDR3 extends over 13 amino acids. Germline V gene lookup returns CDR1 GTSNPN and CDR2 SVGIG (reference sequence). Between the trimmed V and J ends, which lost 8 bases and 0 bases, there was a span of 13 bases. The CDR3 DNA is TGTGCCCGGGCCGAGGGAATGAACACTGAAGCTTTCTTT. This sequence encodes CARAEGMNTEAFF. Together with reference TRBV30 and TRBJ1-1, the CDR3 gives the full variable domain: SQTIHQWPATLVQPVGSPLSLECTVEGTSNPNLYWYRQAAGRGLQLLFYSVGIGQISSEVPQNLSASRPQDRQFILSSKKLLLSDSGFYLCARAEGMNTEAFFGQGTRLTVV.

V usage is TRBV20-1 and J usage is TRBJ1-1, with D possibly TRBD1 on 5 matching bases. Trimming took off 6 bases at V and 10 bases at J, with 18 bases between the two ends. The CDR3 spans 12 residues. Germline CDR1 DFQATT, CDR2 SNEGSKA (reference sequence). The CDR3, as DNA: TGCAGTGCCCCCTGGGATGGGGCAGGAGCTTTCTTT. Amino acids: CSAPWDGAGAFF.

The chain joins TRBV15 to TRBJ2-3; D gene uncertain. Trimming cost V 0 bases and J 2 bases, with 9 bases left between them. The CDR3 is 15 amino acids. CDR1 is LNHNV and CDR2 is YYDKDF in the germline V gene (reference sequence). In DNA, the CDR3 is TGTGCCACCAGCAGAGATCCCAGTAACACAGATACGCAGTATTTT. This translates into CATSRDPSNTDTQYF.

The chain joins TRBV20-1 to TRBJ1-1, with D possibly TRBD1 on 5 matching bases. Germline V gene lookup returns CDR1 DFQATT and CDR2 SNEGSKA (reference sequence). The CDR3 length is 13 residues. The V and J ends lost 6 bases and 7 bases respectively, with 18 bases between them. The CDR3 reads CSALGDRVGEAFF. The DNA of the CDR3 is TGCAGTGCGTTAGGGGACCGGGTTGGTGAAGCTTTCTTT.

This clonotype was counted only a few times. V and J are TRBV7-9 and TRBJ1-2, with no clear D. CDR3 size: 13 residues. Germline V gene lookup returns CDR1 SEHNR and CDR2 FQNEAQ (reference sequence). V was trimmed by 5 bases and J by 3 bases, leaving 10 bases between them. CDR3 nucleotides: TGTGCCAGCAGCCGTCAAGAATACTATGGCTACACCTTC. This encodes CASSRQEYYGYTF. Together with reference TRBV7-9 and TRBJ1-2, the CDR3 gives the full variable domain: DTGVSQNPRHKITKRGQNVTFRCDPISEHNRLYWYRQTLGQGPEFLTYFQNEAQLEKSRLLSDRFSAERPKGSFSTLEIQRTEQGDSAMYLCASSRQEYYGYTFGSGTRLTVV.

The V gene is TRBV6-1, the J gene TRBJ1-6, with D unclear. The V gene's germline CDR1 is MNHNS and CDR2 SASEGT. The CDR3 sequence is 12 residues long. The germline V and J ends were trimmed by 3 bases and 8 bases, with 5 bases remaining between them. CDR3 sequence (DNA): TGTGCCAGCAGTGAGCCAGATTCACCCCTCCACTTT. Encoded protein: CASSEPDSPLHF.

V gene TRBV5-1 combines with J gene TRBJ1-2, with D unresolved. This CDR3 is 12 amino acids long. Trimming removed 5 bases at V and 3 bases at J, with 8 bases between. Germline-derived CDR1 and CDR2 are SGHRS and YFSETQ. The CDR3 protein is CASRPGDYGYTF. The CDR3 nucleotides are TGCGCCAGCAGACCGGGCGACTATGGCTACACCTTC. The full variable domain, rest sourced from reference TRBV5-1 and TRBJ1-2, is KAGVTQTPRYLIKTRGQQVTLSCSPISGHRSVSWYQQTPGQGLQFLFEYFSETQRNKGNFPGRFSGRQFSNSRSEMNVSTLELGDSALYLCASRPGDYGYTFGSGTRLTVV.

This clonotype has a handful of counts. This chain links TRBV7-9 with TRBJ1-2; D is unresolved. This CDR3 region has 14 residues. Germline lookup yields CDR1 SEHNR and CDR2 FQNEAQ (reference sequence). V shed 4 bases and J shed 2 bases, with 11 bases lying between them. The CDR3 loop is CASSSQPGNYGYTF. The CDR3 coding sequence is TGTGCCAGCAGCTCCCAACCCGGGAACTATGGCTACACCTTC.

This sequence joins TRBV27 and TRBJ2-5; tentative D call: TRBD1 (6 bases). Looked up from germline, CDR1 is MNHEY and CDR2 is SMNVEV (reference sequence). Trimming left V 4 bases short and J 4 bases short, with 10 bases between. The CDR3 spans 13 residues. The CDR3 is CASSSSQGETQYF. The CDR3 DNA reads as TGTGCCAGCAGTTCCTCACAGGGAGAGACCCAGTACTTC.

The chain joins TRBV24-1 to TRBJ2-3; no reliable D call. The CDR3 has 14 amino acids. V was trimmed by 3 bases and J by 2 bases, leaving 8 bases between them. Germline CDR1 and CDR2: KGHDR and SFDVKD. This CDR3 reads CATSDGDFTDTQYF. As DNA, the CDR3 is TGTGCCACCAGTGATGGCGATTTCACAGATACGCAGTATTTT.

This clonotype was counted between two and nine times. V usage is TRBV7-6 and J usage is TRBJ1-3; D is uncertain. CDR1 is SGHVS, CDR2 FNYEAQ, per germline. V lost 1 base and J lost 0, with 13 bases in between. The CDR3 has 17 residues. The CDR3 bases are TGTGCCAGCAGCTTAGAGGAGGTTACCCACTCTGGAAACACCATATATTTT. It translates to CASSLEEVTHSGNTIYF.

V usage is TRBV9 and J usage is TRBJ2-1, with D perhaps matching TRBD1 (6 bases). Germline-derived CDR1 and CDR2 are SGDLS and YYNGEE. V lost 2 bases and J lost 8, with 14 bases in between. The CDR3 runs to 14 residues. The CDR3 region is CASSVTPGTYEQFF. In DNA form, the CDR3 reads TGTGCCAGCAGCGTTACCCCCGGGACATATGAGCAGTTCTTC. Full variable domain (rest looked up from reference TRBV9 and TRBJ2-1): DSGVTQTPKHLITATGQRVTLRCSPRSGDLSVYWYQQSLDQGLQFLIQYYNGEERAKGNILERFSAQQFPDLHSELNLSSLELGDSALYFCASSVTPGTYEQFFGPGTRLTVL.